Reported below is one T cell receptor (beta chain). This clonotype was counted between two and nine times. No antigen is known for it. Base qualities are not provided; no much larger clone lies one nucleotide away. This entry belongs to a study of T cells in Graves' hyperthyroidism and ophthalmopathy (dated by TCRdb to between 2017 and 2020). Background on the whole study: Peripheral blood was sampled at the time of initial diagnosis, prior to any treatment. TCR V-J signatures able to tell the groups apart were searched for in a discovery cohort of 95 or so patients, of whom over 40 had Graves' ophthalmopathy and under 65 had stable Graves' hyperthyroidism. Prospective prediction of ophthalmopathy was tested in an independent validation cohort of fewer than 20 hyperthyroidism patients and 15 to 17 patients who later progressed to ophthalmopathy. For training and testing, the 80 to 100 patients in the discovery cohort were randomly divided in a 7:3 ratio. The study also compared thyroid tissue and blood T-cell repertoires from about six Graves' hyperthyroidism patients. Once sampling was done, hyperthyroidism patients were given methimazole at a starting dose of 30 mg daily, whereas ophthalmopathy patients were given high-dose intravenous methylprednisolone. TCR Vbeta CDR3 sequencing of 140 or so peripheral blood samples (under 45 ophthalmopathy, around 80 hyperthyroidism and some 17 progressor patients) is reported in the paper. Overall results and qualifications from the work: In validation, the model predicted progression to ophthalmopathy with approximately 71% sensitivity and roughly 72% specificity, a median of about 6 months before onset. Blood samples also contained most of the expanded thyroid clonotypes (frequency above 0.001), which suggests that blood repertoires may reflect thyroid immune responses. Sample size was not statistically predetermined, and investigators were not blinded to group allocation. A 13 V-J signature model separated ophthalmopathy from stable hyperthyroidism, with approximately 86% sensitivity and 81.08% specificity in cross-validation and 80%/75% in testing.

The TCR beta CDR3 regions were amplified from the RNA transcripts. A first-round RT-PCR of the TCR CDR3 used the HTBI primer set with the Qiagen OneStep RT-PCR kit. Libraries were constructed in a second round of multiplex PCR, after which size selection and purification were carried out. Sequencing of the libraries was done on an Illumina HiSeq2000 using paired-end 100 bp reads. As for how the authors treated the data: SOAPnuke was used to process the raw data, throwing out any read that contained adapters or uncalled bases, had a mean Phred below 15, or lacked an exact constant-primer or identifier match. High-quality paired reads were merged with COPE v1.2.5, and unique nucleotide sequences were defined as clonotypes. Clonotypes were aligned to IMGT TRBV, TRBD and TRBJ reference segments using MiTCR v1.1. The analysis included only V-J combinations with a frequency above 0.0001, which together covered more than 98% of the repertoires. A TCS score was defined as the ratio between F50 (clonal expansion) and ExV (chaos), using BLOSUM62-based TCRdist between CDR3 peptides within each V-J. Welch's t-statistics and random forest reduced around 550 V-J features to about 12, which were used in a naive Bayes classifier (R e1071). Using fastp trimming at Q25 and MiXCR clonotype assembly, TCRdb reanalyzed the public sequencing data and kept in-frame beta chains. Merged by CDR3 protein, the rows form single entries marked with the most common genes and DNA. It is TCRdb's table, rather than the study itself, that gives the V and J calls and clone size. Counted in this sample were a few hundred thousand distinct CDR3 sequences; about 14% of them appeared once. Around 20% of the sample is in the top ten clones.

The CDR3 contains 15 residues, cysteine and phenylalanine counted. Just CDR3 DNA is preserved here, 45 bases in frame from base 1. Trimming costs V 4 bases and J 1 base, and their ends lie 14 bases apart. Looking up the germline V gene yields CDR1 SGHRS and CDR2 YFSETQ. Hyperthyroidism patients were newly diagnosed, had a disease duration of under 2 months, and were aged 18 to 65 years. Patients with uncontrolled infections, other autoimmune diseases, pregnancy or lactation were excluded. Diagnoses were based on clinical symptoms, serum thyroxine and TRAb, thyroid ultrasound and orbital computed tomography. For progressor patients, blood was drawn at the first diagnosis of hyperthyroidism, before any ophthalmopathy symptoms had appeared. PBMCs were separated from 8 to 10 ml of fresh peripheral blood using Ficoll-Paque density gradient centrifugation. Patients classed as progressors first received a Graves' hyperthyroidism diagnosis and then went on to develop ophthalmopathy during follow-up. Trizol reagent was used to extract total RNA, and RNA quality was then checked on an Agilent 2100 Bioanalyzer.

Sequencing was done on a sample of blood. The clonotype comes from a young man with Graves' hyperthyroidism that later progressed to Graves' ophthalmopathy. In this chain, TRBV5-1 is recombined with TRBJ1-1; TRBD1 is possibly the D segment (5 matching bases). The DNA sequence is as follows: TGCGCCAGCAGCCCTCTATTGGGACGGAACACTGAAGCTTTCTTT. It codes for CASSPLLGRNTEAFF.